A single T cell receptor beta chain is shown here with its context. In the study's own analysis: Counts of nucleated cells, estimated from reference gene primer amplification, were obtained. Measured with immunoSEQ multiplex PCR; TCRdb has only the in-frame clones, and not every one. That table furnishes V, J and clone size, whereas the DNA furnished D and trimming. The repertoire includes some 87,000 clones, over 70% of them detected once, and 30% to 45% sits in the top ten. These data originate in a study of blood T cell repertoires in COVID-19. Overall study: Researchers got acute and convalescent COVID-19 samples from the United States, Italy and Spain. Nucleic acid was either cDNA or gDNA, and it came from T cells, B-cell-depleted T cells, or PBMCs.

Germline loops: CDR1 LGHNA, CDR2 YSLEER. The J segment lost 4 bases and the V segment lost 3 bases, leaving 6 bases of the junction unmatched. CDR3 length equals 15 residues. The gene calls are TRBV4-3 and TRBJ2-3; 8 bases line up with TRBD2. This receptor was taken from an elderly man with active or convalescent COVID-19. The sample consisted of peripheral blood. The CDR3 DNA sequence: TGCGCCAGCAGCCAGGCGGGAGGAGGTCCAGATACGCAGTATTTT. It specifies CASSQAGGGPDTQYF.